This T cell receptor beta chain was profiled in a study of T cell responses to AZD1222 COVID-19 vaccine. Germline assignment: CDR1 SQVTM and CDR2 ANQGSEA. After removal of 7 bases from V and 4 bases from J, the junction contained 3 bases not matched to a gene. The CDR3 loop spans 13 amino acids. Clones were sequenced by immunoSEQ multiplex PCR, and TCRdb holds only the in-frame ones, with some missing. The table has 95,000 to 110,000 clones, around 90% seen once; the top ten hold 5% to 8%. With respect to this clone: Antigen: not known.

Study outcomes and limitations: Only six people who got AZD1222 tested seropositive at baseline. White British ancestry dominated among donors, who included more females, and clonal diversity was possibly underestimated. Following two doses of AZD1222, Spike-specific TCR breadth and depth rose.

The chain is built from TRBV29-1 and TRBJ2-1, with 11 bases that match TRBD2. This sequence was found in an adult who received the AZD1222 COVID-19 vaccine. This material consisted of peripheral blood, taken 28 days after the second AZD1222 dose. CDR3 sequence (DNA): TGCAGCGGATCTAGCGGGGGGTACAATGAGCAGTTCTTC. Residues: CSGSSGGYNEQFF.